This T cell receptor beta chain derives from a study of cytomegalovirus exposure and HLA in healthy donors. Regarding the study as a whole: Another analysis was done later, and it associated fewer than 20,000 TCR beta sequences with HLA alleles at 0.05 false discovery rate. The authors confirmed in vitro that a few CMV-associated chains were specific for CMV antigens.

Concerning this clone itself: Its target is unknown.

This CDR3 is 15 amino acids long. From germline, CDR1 is LGHNA and CDR2 YNFKEQ. With 1 base clipped from V and 2 bases from J, the junction kept 4 bases outside the gene matches. The primer mix had 60 Vbeta and 13 Jbeta primers. The data were produced by immunoSEQ multiplex PCR, yet TCRdb's version contains in-frame clones alone and is incomplete. Its table records approximately 34,000 clones. The sequencing sample was made of PBMCs. This clonotype originated in a woman in her forties in good health and CMV-seropositive. The V gene is TRBV4-2, the J gene TRBJ2-7; 8 positions match TRBD2. The CDR3 sequence is CASSQGGLGAYEQYF. The CDR3 DNA reads as TGTGCCAGCAGCCAAGGGGGACTAGGAGCCTACGAGCAGTACTTC.